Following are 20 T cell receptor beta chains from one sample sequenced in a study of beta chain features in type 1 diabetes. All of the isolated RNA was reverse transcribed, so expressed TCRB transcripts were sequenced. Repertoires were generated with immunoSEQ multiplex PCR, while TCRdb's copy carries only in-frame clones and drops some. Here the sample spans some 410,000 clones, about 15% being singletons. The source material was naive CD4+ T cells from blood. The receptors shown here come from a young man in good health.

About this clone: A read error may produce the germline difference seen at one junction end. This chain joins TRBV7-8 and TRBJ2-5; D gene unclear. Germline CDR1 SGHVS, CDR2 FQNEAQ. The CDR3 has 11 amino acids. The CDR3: CATSSLETQYF. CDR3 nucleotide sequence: TGTGCCACCAGCTCCCTAGAGACCCAGTACTTC.

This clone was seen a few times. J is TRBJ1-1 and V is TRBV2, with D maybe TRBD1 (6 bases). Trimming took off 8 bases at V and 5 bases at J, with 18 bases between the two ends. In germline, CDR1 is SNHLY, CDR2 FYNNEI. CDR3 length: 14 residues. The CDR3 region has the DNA TGTGCCAGCTCACGCCCAACAGGGCGTACTGAAGCTTTCTTT. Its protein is CASSRPTGRTEAFF.

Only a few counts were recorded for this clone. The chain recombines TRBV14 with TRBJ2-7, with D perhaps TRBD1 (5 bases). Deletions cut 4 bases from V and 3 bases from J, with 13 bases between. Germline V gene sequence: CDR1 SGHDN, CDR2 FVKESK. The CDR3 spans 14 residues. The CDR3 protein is CASSPRTNDYEQYF. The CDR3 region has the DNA TGTGCCAGCAGCCCCCGGACAAATGACTACGAGCAGTACTTC.

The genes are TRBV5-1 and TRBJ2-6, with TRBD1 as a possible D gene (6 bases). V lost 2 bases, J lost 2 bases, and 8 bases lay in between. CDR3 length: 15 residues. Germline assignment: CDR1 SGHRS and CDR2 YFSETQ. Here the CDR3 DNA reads TGCGCCAGCAGCTTACAGGGCGCTGGGGCCAACGTCCTGACTTTC. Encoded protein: CASSLQGAGANVLTF.

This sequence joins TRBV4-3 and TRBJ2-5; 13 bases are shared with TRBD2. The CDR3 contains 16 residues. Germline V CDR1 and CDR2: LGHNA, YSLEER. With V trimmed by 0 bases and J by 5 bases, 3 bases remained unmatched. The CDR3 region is CASSQDRLAGGETQYF. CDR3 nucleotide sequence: TGCGCCAGCAGCCAAGACCGACTAGCGGGAGGTGAGACCCAGTACTTC.

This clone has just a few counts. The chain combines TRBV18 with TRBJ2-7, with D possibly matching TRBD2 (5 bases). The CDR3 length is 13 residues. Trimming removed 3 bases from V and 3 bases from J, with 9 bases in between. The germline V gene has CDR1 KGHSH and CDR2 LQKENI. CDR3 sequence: CASSPREIYEQYV. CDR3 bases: TGTGCCAGCTCACCGAGGGAGATCTACGAGCAGTACGTC.

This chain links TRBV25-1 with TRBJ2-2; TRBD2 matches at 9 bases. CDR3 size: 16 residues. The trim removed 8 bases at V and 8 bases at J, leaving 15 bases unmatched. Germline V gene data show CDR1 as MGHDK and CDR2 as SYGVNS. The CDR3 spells CASGLDRAGGVGELFF. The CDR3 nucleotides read TGTGCCAGCGGTCTAGATCGAGCGGGAGGAGTGGGGGAGCTGTTTTTT.

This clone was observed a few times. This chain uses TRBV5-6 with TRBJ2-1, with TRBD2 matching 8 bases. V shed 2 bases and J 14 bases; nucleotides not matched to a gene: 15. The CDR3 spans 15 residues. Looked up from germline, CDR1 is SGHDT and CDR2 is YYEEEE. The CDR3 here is CASSFQRELFRGEFF. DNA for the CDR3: TGTGCCAGCAGCTTCCAGCGGGAGTTATTTCGTGGAGAGTTCTTC.

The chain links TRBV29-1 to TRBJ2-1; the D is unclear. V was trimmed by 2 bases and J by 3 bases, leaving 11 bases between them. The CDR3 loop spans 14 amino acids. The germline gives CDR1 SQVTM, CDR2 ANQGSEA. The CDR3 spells CSVELVQNYNEQFF. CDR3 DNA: TGCAGCGTTGAACTAGTCCAAAACTACAATGAGCAGTTCTTC.

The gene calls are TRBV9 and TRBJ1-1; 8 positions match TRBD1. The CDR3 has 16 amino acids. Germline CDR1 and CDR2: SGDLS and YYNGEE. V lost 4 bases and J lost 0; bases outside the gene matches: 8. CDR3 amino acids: CASSPRQGPMNTEAFF. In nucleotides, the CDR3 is TGTGCCAGCAGCCCCCGACAGGGGCCCATGAACACTGAAGCTTTCTTT. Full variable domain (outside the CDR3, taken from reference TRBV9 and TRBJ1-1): DSGVTQTPKHLITATGQRVTLRCSPRSGDLSVYWYQQSLDQGLQFLIQYYNGEERAKGNILERFSAQQFPDLHSELNLSSLELGDSALYFCASSPRQGPMNTEAFFGQGTRLTVV.

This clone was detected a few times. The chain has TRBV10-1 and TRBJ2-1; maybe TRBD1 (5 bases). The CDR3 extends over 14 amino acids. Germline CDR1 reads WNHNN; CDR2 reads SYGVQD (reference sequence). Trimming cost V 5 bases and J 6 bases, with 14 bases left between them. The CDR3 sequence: CASSPVAGPNEQFF. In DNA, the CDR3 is TGCGCCAGCAGTCCGGTGGCAGGGCCCAATGAGCAGTTCTTC.

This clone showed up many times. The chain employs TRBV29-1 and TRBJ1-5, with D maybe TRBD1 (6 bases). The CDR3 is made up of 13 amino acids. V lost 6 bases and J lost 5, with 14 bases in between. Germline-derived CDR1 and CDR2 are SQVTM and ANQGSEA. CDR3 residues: CSVGPGAHQPQHF. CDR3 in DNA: TGCAGCGTGGGGCCGGGGGCGCATCAGCCCCAGCATTTT.

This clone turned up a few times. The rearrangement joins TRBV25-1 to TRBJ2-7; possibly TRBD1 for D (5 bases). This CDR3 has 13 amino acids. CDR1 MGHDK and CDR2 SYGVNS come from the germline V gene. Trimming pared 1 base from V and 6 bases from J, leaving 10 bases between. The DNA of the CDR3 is TGTGCCAGCAGTGAATGGGGCCGAGGCGAGCAGTACGTC. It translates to CASSEWGRGEQYV.

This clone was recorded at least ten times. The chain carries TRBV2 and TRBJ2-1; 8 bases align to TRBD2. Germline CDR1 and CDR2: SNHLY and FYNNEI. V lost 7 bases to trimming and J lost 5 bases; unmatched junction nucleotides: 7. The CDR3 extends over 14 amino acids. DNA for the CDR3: TGTGCCAGCAAGGAAACTAGCGGAGACAATGAGCAGTTCTTC. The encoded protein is CASKETSGDNEQFF. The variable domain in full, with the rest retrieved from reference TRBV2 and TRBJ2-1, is EPEVTQTPSHQVTQMGQEVILRCVPISNHLYFYWYRQILGQKVEFLVSFYNNEISEKSEIFDDQFSVERPDGSNFTLKIRSTKLEDSAMYFCASKETSGDNEQFFGPGTRLTVL.

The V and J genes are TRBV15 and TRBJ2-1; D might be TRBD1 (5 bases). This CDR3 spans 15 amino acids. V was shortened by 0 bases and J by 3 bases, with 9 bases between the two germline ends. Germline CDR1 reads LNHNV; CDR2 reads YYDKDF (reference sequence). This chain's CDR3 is CATSREYDSYNEQFF. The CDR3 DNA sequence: TGTGCCACCAGCAGAGAGTACGACAGCTACAATGAGCAGTTCTTC.

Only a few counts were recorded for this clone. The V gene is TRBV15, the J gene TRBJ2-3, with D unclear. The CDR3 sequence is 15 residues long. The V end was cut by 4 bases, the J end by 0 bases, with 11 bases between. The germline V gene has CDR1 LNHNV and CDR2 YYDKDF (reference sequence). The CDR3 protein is CATSKAVPSTDTQYF. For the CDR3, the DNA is TGTGCCACCAGCAAGGCGGTCCCTAGCACAGATACGCAGTATTTT.

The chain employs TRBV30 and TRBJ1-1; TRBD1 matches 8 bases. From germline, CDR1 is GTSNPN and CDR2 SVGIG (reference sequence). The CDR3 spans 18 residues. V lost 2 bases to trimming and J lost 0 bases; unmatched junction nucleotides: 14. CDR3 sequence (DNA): TGTGCCTGGAGTCGCTTCAGGACAGGGTATTCCATGAACACTGAAGCTTTCTTT. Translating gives CAWSRFRTGYSMNTEAFF.

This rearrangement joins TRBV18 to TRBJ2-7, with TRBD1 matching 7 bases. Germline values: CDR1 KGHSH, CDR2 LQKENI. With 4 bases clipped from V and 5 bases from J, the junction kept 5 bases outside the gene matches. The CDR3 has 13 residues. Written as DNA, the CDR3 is TGTGCCAGCTCACTGACGACAGGGAACGAGCAGTACGTC. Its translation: CASSLTTGNEQYV.

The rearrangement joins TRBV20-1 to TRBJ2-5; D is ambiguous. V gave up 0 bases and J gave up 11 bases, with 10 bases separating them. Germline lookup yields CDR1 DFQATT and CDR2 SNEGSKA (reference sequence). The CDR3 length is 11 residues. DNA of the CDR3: TGCAGTGCTAGAGATCGGGTTATTCAGTACTTC. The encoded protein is CSARDRVIQYF.

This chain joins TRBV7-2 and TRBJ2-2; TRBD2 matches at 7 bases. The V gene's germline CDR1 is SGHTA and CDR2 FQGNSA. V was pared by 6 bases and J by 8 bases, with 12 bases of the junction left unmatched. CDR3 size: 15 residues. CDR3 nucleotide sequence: TGTGCCAGCAGAGCGGGACTACCGGATATGGGGGAGCTGTTTTTT. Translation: CASRAGLPDMGELFF.